This entry describes one TCR beta chain. Reverse transcription of roughly 0.5 to 1 ug RNA was performed with random hexamers. It was immunoSEQ multiplex PCR that amplified TCR beta CDR3 across 54 Vbeta and 13 Jbeta. Using its own MiXCR run on the immunoSEQ multiplex PCR reads, TCRdb lists one record per CDR3 protein. The data hold approximately 230,000 distinct CDR3 sequences, with just under 95% observed a single time. The data originate from a study of CD8 T cells in Susac syndrome. This CDR3 is built from 17 residues. V lost 1 base to trimming and J lost 2 bases, with 16 bases between them. In germline, CDR1 is LNHNV, CDR2 YYDKDF (reference sequence). Relapsing-remitting disease, either stable or active, was present in the multiple sclerosis controls, who were treatment-naive patients. Purification of the CD8+ and CD4+ T cells relied on negative isolation, and TEMRA cells underwent FACS enrichment.

The V gene is TRBV15, the J gene TRBJ2-3; D not resolved. The sample comprised CD4+ T cells from PBMCs. This clonotype originated in a human donor with multiple sclerosis. CDR3 residues: CATSRVGFSSYTDTQYF. The CDR3, as DNA: TGTGCCACCAGCAGAGTGGGTTTCTCATCCTACACAGATACGCAGTATTTT.